The 30 T cell receptor beta chains below come from one sample, sequenced in a study of PD-1 blockade in mismatch repair-deficient tumors (TCRdb year 2017). Taken with the paper, the label for time point translates to: peripheral blood before pembrolizumab. Library creation used the immunoSEQ multiplex PCR assay. TCRdb took this table from immuneACCESS and kept in-frame rearrangements with V and J called. Such tables lack part of the clones; where checked against another copy, unresolved V genes explain under half of the gap, and the rest is unexplained. The sample has about 15,000 clones on record, 84% of them singletons. Of the sample, 15% to 20% falls within the top ten clones. The specimen comprised PBMCs, sampled before pembrolizumab treatment. The receptors here all came from an adult with mismatch repair-deficient cancer.

V usage is TRBV28 and J usage is TRBJ1-4; D is possibly TRBD1 (6 bases). V lost 5 bases and J lost 8, with 18 bases in between. The CDR3 is 15 residues long. Looked up from germline, CDR1 is MDHEN and CDR2 is SYDVKM. The CDR3 bases are TGTGCCAGCAGTCTCAACAGGGAGGGAGAGGAAAAACTGTTTTTT. This codes for CASSLNREGEEKLFF.

The chain has TRBV11-3 and TRBJ2-7; D is unclear. V gave up 5 bases and J gave up 2 bases, with 10 bases separating them. There are 13 residues in the CDR3. Germline loops: CDR1 SGHNT, CDR2 YENEEA. The CDR3 sequence is CASSPDGPYEQYF. CDR3 nucleotides: TGTGCCAGCAGCCCGGACGGCCCCTACGAGCAGTACTTC.

J is TRBJ1-2 and V is TRBV15, with D maybe TRBD1 (5 bases). V lost 1 base, J lost 4 bases, and 10 bases lay in between. The V gene's germline CDR1 is LNHNV and CDR2 YYDKDF (reference sequence). This CDR3 is 14 amino acids long. CDR3 residues: CATSRGGGGYGYTF. The DNA for the CDR3 is TGTGCCACCAGCAGAGGCGGGGGGGGCTATGGCTACACCTTC.

This chain uses TRBV30 with TRBJ2-1, with D unclear. Trimming cost V 2 bases and J 5 bases, with 7 bases left between them. The CDR3 covers 12 residues. The germline V gene has CDR1 GTSNPN and CDR2 SVGIG (reference sequence). Here the CDR3 reads CAWSRSNNEQFF. The CDR3 nucleotides read TGTGCCTGGAGTCGGTCGAACAATGAGCAGTTCTTC.

The rearrangement joins TRBV5-4 to TRBJ2-3, with 7 bases that match TRBD2. The CDR3 loop spans 14 amino acids. Germline lookup yields CDR1 SGHNT and CDR2 YYREEE (reference sequence). Germline trimming cut 4 bases from V and 6 bases from J; bases unmatched to any gene: 8. CDR3 bases: TGTGCCAGCAGCATGGCGGGAGAATGGGATACGCAGTATTTT. Its protein product is CASSMAGEWDTQYF.

The chain combines TRBV29-1 with TRBJ2-7; TRBD1 agrees at 7 bases. Germline CDR1 and CDR2: SQVTM and ANQGSEA. The CDR3 is 17 residues long. The V and J ends lost 1 base and 0 bases, in that order; junction bases with no gene match: 12. The CDR3 reads CSVEARPDRESSYEQYF. The CDR3 region has the DNA TGCAGCGTTGAAGCCCGTCCCGACAGGGAAAGCTCCTACGAGCAGTACTTC.

Only one count was recorded for this clone. The chain is built from TRBV6-1 and TRBJ1-2; D uncertain. The germline V gene encodes CDR1 MNHNS and CDR2 SASEGT. Trimming took 8 bases from V and 3 from J, leaving 16 bases between them. This CDR3 is built from 14 residues. The CDR3 nucleotides are TGTGCCAGCTCGGATGGGGTTTCGGACTATGGCTACACCTTC. Protein sequence: CASSDGVSDYGYTF.

The chain combines TRBV28 with TRBJ1-1, with a weak D call TRBD1 (6 bases). V lost 1 base, J lost 1 base, and 16 bases lay in between. Germline CDR1 is MDHEN and CDR2 is SYDVKM. This CDR3 comprises 17 residues. CDR3 region: CASSLSGGAGRNTEAFF. CDR3 sequence (DNA): TGTGCCAGCAGTTTATCGGGGGGGGCAGGGCGGAACACTGAAGCTTTCTTT.

The table lists this clone with a count of one. The chain combines TRBV10-3 with TRBJ1-3, with TRBD1 identical over 11 bases. CDR1 and CDR2 (germline): ENHRY, SYGVKD. V lost 11 bases to trimming and J lost 2 bases; unmatched junction nucleotides: 8. CDR3 length equals 15 residues. The CDR3 protein is CAAHEGQGAGNTIYF. The DNA for the CDR3 is TGTGCCGCCCACGAGGGACAGGGGGCTGGAAACACCATATATTTT.

This chain joins TRBV4-3 and TRBJ2-1, with 9 bases matching TRBD1. V lost 1 base to trimming and J lost 9 bases; unmatched junction nucleotides: 7. The CDR3 consists of 15 residues. The V gene's germline CDR1 is LGHNA and CDR2 YSLEER. The CDR3 bases are TGCGCCAGCAGCCAAGTAGGGACAGGGCGCGGTGAGCAGTTCTTC. It yields the protein CASSQVGTGRGEQFF.

The chain combines TRBV11-2 with TRBJ2-7; 8 nucleotides align to TRBD1. Unmatched junction bases numbered 3, after V lost 2 bases and J lost 6 bases. CDR3 length: 13 residues. Germline assignment: CDR1 SGHAT and CDR2 FQNNGV. DNA for the CDR3: TGTGCCAGCAGCTTAAGGACAGGGATCGAGCAGTACTTC. As protein: CASSLRTGIEQYF.

The V call is TRBV6-6, the J call TRBJ2-1; weak D call: TRBD1 (6 bases). Germline V gene lookup returns CDR1 MNHNY and CDR2 SVGAGI (reference sequence). The CDR3 totals 13 residues. V gave up 2 bases and J gave up 5 bases, with 7 bases separating them. The CDR3: CASSYTGNNEQFF. DNA for the CDR3: TGTGCCAGCAGTTACACAGGGAACAATGAGCAGTTCTTC.

CDR3 bases: TGTGCCAGCAGCTCCCGGACAGGGGAAACTAGCGGGAGCGCCTACGAGCAGTACTTC. Translating it yields CASSSRTGETSGSAYEQYF. The chain has TRBV5-4 and TRBJ2-7, with TRBD2 matching 11 bases. Germline assignment: CDR1 SGHNT and CDR2 YYREEE (reference sequence). The J segment lost 2 bases and the V segment lost 3 bases, leaving 16 bases of the junction unmatched. The CDR3 totals 19 residues.

V and J are TRBV5-1 and TRBJ2-7; maybe TRBD1 (7 bases). The CDR3 runs 14 residues. V was pared by 0 bases and J by 8 bases, with 15 bases between. CDR1 and CDR2 from the germline V gene are SGHRS and YFSETQ. The DNA of the CDR3 is TGCGCCAGCAGCTTGGCGCTGGAGGGGGCTAAGCAGTACTTC. It codes for CASSLALEGAKQYF.

The rearrangement uses TRBV23-1 and TRBJ2-1, with no clear D. TRBV23-1 is reported as an ORF; its role is uncertain. V was pared by 3 bases and J by 8 bases, with 14 bases between. The CDR3 runs 14 residues. Here the CDR3 reads CASSHLRSGDEQFF. For the CDR3, the DNA is TGCGCCAGCAGTCACCTTCGGTCGGGTGATGAGCAGTTCTTC.

This clone was picked up one time. The genes are TRBV11-2 and TRBJ2-4; D gene unclear. Germline CDR1 reads SGHAT; CDR2 reads FQNNGV. Trimming removed 6 bases from V and 3 bases from J, with 24 bases in between. The CDR3 length is 18 residues. The CDR3 DNA follows: TGTGCCAGCAGTCCTGGCCTGCGCTTCACGTGGGTCAAAAACATTCAGTACTTC. This codes for CASSPGLRFTWVKNIQYF. Filled out from reference TRBV11-2 and TRBJ2-4, the complete variable domain reads EAGVAQSPRYKIIEKRQSVAFWCNPISGHATLYWYQQILGQGPKLLIQFQNNGVVDDSQLPKDRFSAERLKGVDSTLKIQPAKLEDSAVYLCASSPGLRFTWVKNIQYFGAGTRLSVL.

The J gene is TRBJ1-2, the V gene TRBV15; 7 bases agree with TRBD1. Germline V gene sequence: CDR1 LNHNV, CDR2 YYDKDF (reference sequence). The CDR3 sequence is 16 residues long. The junction had 9 bases not matched to a gene; V was cut back by 1 base and J by 4 bases. The CDR3 here is CATSRGRQGGIYGYTF. DNA of the CDR3: TGTGCCACCAGCAGAGGTCGACAGGGAGGAATCTATGGCTACACCTTC.

The J gene is TRBJ1-2, the V gene TRBV6-6, with 10 bases lining up with TRBD1. The length of the CDR3 is 16 residues. CDR1 MNHNY and CDR2 SVGAGI come from the germline V gene (reference sequence). Unmatched junction bases numbered 10, after V lost 5 bases and J lost 4 bases. The DNA of the CDR3 is TGTGCCAGCAGTGCGGGGACAGGGGTCAGGGTCTATGGCTACACCTTC. Translation gives CASSAGTGVRVYGYTF.

The J gene is TRBJ1-4, the V gene TRBV4-2; D unclear. The CDR3 is made up of 15 amino acids. Trimming stripped 3 bases from V and 8 bases from J, with 16 bases between. Germline lookup yields CDR1 LGHNA and CDR2 YNFKEQ. CDR3 residues: CASSQAPWVEEKLFF. As DNA, the CDR3 is TGTGCCAGCAGCCAGGCCCCCTGGGTGGAAGAAAAACTGTTTTTT.

The chain couples TRBV18 to TRBJ2-3; no clear D gene. CDR1 KGHSH and CDR2 LQKENI come from the germline V gene. This CDR3 comprises 16 residues. V was trimmed by 2 bases and J by 1 base, leaving 13 bases between them. CDR3 amino acids: CASSPRNRSGTDTQYF. The DNA for the CDR3 is TGTGCCAGCTCACCAAGGAACCGGTCTGGCACAGATACGCAGTATTTT.

The chain couples TRBV7-2 to TRBJ1-5; the D is unclear. With 1 base removed from V and 9 bases from J, the gap between germline ends came to 16 bases. Germline lookup yields CDR1 SGHTA and CDR2 FQGNSA. The CDR3 spans 15 residues. CDR3 in DNA: TGTGCCAGCAGCTTAGGGGTTCTGGGGTTGGTGCCCCAGCATTTT. It specifies CASSLGVLGLVPQHF.

The genes are TRBV11-3 and TRBJ2-1, with D perhaps matching TRBD1 (5 bases). The germline CDR1 and CDR2 sequences are SGHNT and YENEEA. The CDR3 totals 14 residues. Trimming shortened V by 3 bases and J by 5 bases, and 11 bases separated the two germline ends. CDR3 DNA: TGTGCCAGCAGCTTTTACAGGAAGGACAATGAGCAGTTCTTC. It is translated as CASSFYRKDNEQFF.

The genes are TRBV9 and TRBJ2-1; 9 bases are a match to TRBD2. Germline V lookup: CDR1 SGDLS, CDR2 YYNGEE. The CDR3 contains 17 residues. Trimming cost V 4 bases and J 4 bases; bases outside gene matches: 12. This chain's CDR3 is CASSTPRLAATYNEQFF. For the CDR3, the DNA is TGTGCCAGCAGCACCCCTCGACTAGCGGCAACTTACAATGAGCAGTTCTTC.

This clone came up a few times. This sequence joins TRBV11-2 and TRBJ2-3, with D unresolved. The CDR3 is 17 amino acids. With 0 bases removed from V and 0 bases from J, the gap between germline ends came to 13 bases. Per the germline V gene, CDR1 is SGHAT and CDR2 is FQNNGV. The CDR3 region is CASSLDRVNSSTDTQYF. The DNA for the CDR3 is TGTGCCAGCAGCTTAGATCGGGTTAATTCTAGCACAGATACGCAGTATTTT.

This chain links TRBV6-5 with TRBJ1-2, with D possibly matching TRBD1 (5 bases). This CDR3 spans 13 amino acids. V was pared by 6 bases and J by 6 bases, with 14 bases between. Germline loops: CDR1 MNHEY, CDR2 SVGAGI. The CDR3 protein is CASRPTGVDGYTF. The CDR3 DNA is TGTGCCAGCAGACCGACGGGGGTGGATGGCTACACCTTC.

The V gene is TRBV4-2, the J gene TRBJ2-5; 8 bases fit TRBD1. Germline CDR1 and CDR2: LGHNA and YNFKEQ. J gave up 5 bases and V 2 bases, and 10 bases lay outside the gene matches. The CDR3 extends over 16 amino acids. CDR3 amino acids: CASSQPGQGVLETQYF. The CDR3 DNA is TGTGCCAGCAGCCAACCCGGACAGGGAGTCTTGGAGACCCAGTACTTC.

The chain employs TRBV6-6 and TRBJ1-4; 7 bases fit TRBD1. The CDR3 loop spans 13 amino acids. The V gene end was trimmed by 10 bases and the J gene end by 3 bases; junction bases not matched to a gene: 5. Germline-derived CDR1 and CDR2 are MNHNY and SVGAGI (reference sequence). The CDR3 is CAIGTDSNEKLFF. DNA for the CDR3: TGTGCCATTGGGACAGACTCTAATGAAAAACTGTTTTTT.

V and J are TRBV28 and TRBJ2-5; 9 bases are shared with TRBD1. Unmatched junction bases numbered 14, after V lost 5 bases and J lost 4 bases. The CDR3 covers 17 residues. CDR1 is MDHEN, CDR2 SYDVKM, per germline. DNA of the CDR3: TGTGCCAGCAGTCCGCGTCCGGGACAGGGCAAAGGAGAGACCCAGTACTTC. Residues: CASSPRPGQGKGETQYF.

V gene TRBV27 combines with J gene TRBJ1-2; TRBD1 might be the D (6 bases). The V and J ends lost 6 bases and 0 bases respectively, with 14 bases between them. The CDR3 contains 15 residues. Germline V gives CDR1 MNHEY, CDR2 SMNVEV (reference sequence). CDR3 nucleotides: TGTGCCAGCAGCGTTACAGGGAACCCTAACTATGGCTACACCTTC. Its translation is CASSVTGNPNYGYTF.

The chain carries TRBV4-1 and TRBJ1-1; 8 bases agree with TRBD1. V shed 3 bases and J 8 bases; nucleotides not matched to a gene: 8. Germline V gene sequence: CDR1 MGHRA, CDR2 YSYEKL. The CDR3 is 14 residues long. This CDR3 is CASSHGYRDREAFF. The CDR3 DNA is TGCGCCAGCAGCCATGGGTACCGGGACAGGGAAGCTTTCTTT.